A selection of T cell receptor beta chains follows, all from one sample in a study of Graves' ophthalmopathy and Graves' hyperthyroidism. From the multiplex PCR reads, TCRdb called clonotypes with MiXCR, one entry per CDR3 protein. Of roughly 610,000 distinct CDR3 sequences listed, about 24% are singletons. The sample taken for sequencing was peripheral blood. All receptors come from a woman aged 18-29 years with stable Graves' hyperthyroidism. Some clones in this sample may be carry-over from other donors' samples. The conserved cysteine and the conserved F or W are not part of the CDR3 here. Each record gives: V gene, J gene, CDR3 protein.

TRBV6-2/TRBV6-3	TRBJ2-7	ASRNLGSYEQY
TRBV12-3/TRBV12-4	TRBJ2-5	ASSTLTDQETQY
TRBV20-1	TRBJ2-5	SARGQSTQY
TRBV10-3	TRBJ1-1	AISANTNTEAF
TRBV20-1	TRBJ2-7	SANERQGRNEQY
TRBV5-1	TRBJ2-7	ASSLEFNEQY
TRBV18	TRBJ2-7	ASSLVVADSYSYEQY
TRBV27	TRBJ2-5	ASSLISPQETQY
TRBV29-1	TRBJ1-1	SVGGRMNTEAF
TRBV11-3	TRBJ2-7	ASRNTGTGIDEQY
TRBV12-3/TRBV12-4	TRBJ1-2	ASSFQGVGDYGYT
TRBV28	TRBJ2-5	ASSTSGAQETQY
TRBV12-3/TRBV12-4	TRBJ1-2	ASRVRSGQYGYT
TRBV6-1	TRBJ1-5	ASSRADLNQPQH
TRBV15	TRBJ1-1	ATSRERTGVNTEAF
TRBV12-3/TRBV12-4	TRBJ2-5	ASSLALEKQETQY
TRBV6-1	TRBJ1-2	ASSPQGTLGYT
TRBV12-3/TRBV12-4	TRBJ1-2	ASSQGRDYGYT
TRBV6-7	TRBJ2-2	ASSYDTFNTGELF
TRBV6-5	TRBJ1-1	ASSYGRDGGPAF
TRBV4-1	TRBJ2-5	ARGRLADIQETQY
TRBV18	TRBJ1-1	ASSPRGTWNTEAF
TRBV24-1	TRBJ1-5	ATSDSWSSNQPQH
TRBV10-3	TRBJ2-7	AINNGEPYEQY
TRBV12-3/TRBV12-4	TRBJ1-1	ASRNQGVWAPDTEAF
TRBV27	TRBJ1-6	ASSLISSYNSPLH
TRBV6-1	TRBJ1-5	ASRSGHINQPQH
TRBV7-6	TRBJ1-1	ASSSTYSSGPEAF
TRBV11-1	TRBJ2-2	ASSSAMGVLPGELF
TRBV12-3/TRBV12-4	TRBJ1-1	ASSYGGDTEAF
TRBV6-1	TRBJ1-2	ASSERVTNYGYT
TRBV5-6	TRBJ2-7	ASSIAAAYEQY
TRBV10-3	TRBJ1-3	AIRTGGNTIY
TRBV7-2	TRBJ1-1	ASSFSGSTEAF
TRBV12-3/TRBV12-4	TRBJ1-5	ASSPEYSNQPQH
TRBV7-2	TRBJ2-2	ASSLNGNTGELF
TRBV18	TRBJ2-7	ASSPSGQREQY
TRBV28	TRBJ1-6	ASSLRVGGNSPLH
TRBV7-2	TRBJ2-7	ASSQDRGWDEQY
TRBV5-1	TRBJ2-5	ASSLDGRARETQY
TRBV28	TRBJ2-4	ASIRAGGAKNIQY